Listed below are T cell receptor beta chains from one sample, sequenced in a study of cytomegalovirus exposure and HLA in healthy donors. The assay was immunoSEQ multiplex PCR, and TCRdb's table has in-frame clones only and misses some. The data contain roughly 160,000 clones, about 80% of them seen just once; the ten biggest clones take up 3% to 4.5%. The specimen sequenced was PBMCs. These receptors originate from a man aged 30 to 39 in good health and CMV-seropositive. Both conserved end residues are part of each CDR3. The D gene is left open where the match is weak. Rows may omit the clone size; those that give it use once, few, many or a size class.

CDR3nt: TGTGCCACCAGCAGAGAAACGGGTTCGCAGTACTTC
CDR3aa: CATSRETGSQYF
abundance: .
d_gene: .
j_gene: TRBJ2-7
v_gene: TRBV15

CDR3nt: TGTGCCAGCTCACCCCGGACAGGGGGTGCTGGGGCCAACGTCCTGACTTTC
CDR3aa: CASSPRTGGAGANVLTF
abundance: once
d_gene: TRBD1
j_gene: TRBJ2-6
v_gene: TRBV18

CDR3nt: TGTGCCATCAGTGAAGGAGGGGAGCAGTTCTTC
CDR3aa: CAISEGGEQFF
abundance: .
d_gene: .
j_gene: TRBJ2-1
v_gene: TRBV10-3

CDR3nt: TGTGCCAGTAGCCAGGGGGATCAGCCCCAGCATTTT
CDR3aa: CASSQGDQPQHF
abundance: .
d_gene: TRBD1
j_gene: TRBJ1-5
v_gene: TRBV19

CDR3nt: TGCGCCAGCAGCCAAGAGGGAATCGCTAGCGGCCCTTACGAGCAGTACTTC
CDR3aa: CASSQEGIASGPYEQYF
abundance: .
d_gene: TRBD2
j_gene: TRBJ2-7
v_gene: TRBV4-1

CDR3nt: TGTGCCAGTAGTACCCGCCCGGGGGGGCGCGGGGGGTACAATGAGCAGTTCTTC
CDR3aa: CASSTRPGGRGGYNEQFF
abundance: few
d_gene: TRBD2
j_gene: TRBJ2-1
v_gene: TRBV19

CDR3nt: TGTGCCAGTAGCGGGATTAATTATAGCAATCAGCCCCAGCATTTT
CDR3aa: CASSGINYSNQPQHF
abundance: .
d_gene: .
j_gene: TRBJ1-5
v_gene: TRBV19

CDR3nt: TGCGCCAGCAGCCAAGGGGCCACTGAAGCTTTCTTT
CDR3aa: CASSQGATEAFF
abundance: .
d_gene: .
j_gene: TRBJ1-1
v_gene: TRBV4-1

CDR3nt: TGTGCCAGCAGCGAGGGGCCTGGTGGGGACAGCTCCTACGAGCAGTACTTC
CDR3aa: CASSEGPGGDSSYEQYF
abundance: .
d_gene: TRBD1
j_gene: TRBJ2-7
v_gene: TRBV9

CDR3nt: TGTGCCAGCAGTGAACATAGCGGGGGGGCCGGGGACATTCAGTACTTC
CDR3aa: CASSEHSGGAGDIQYF
abundance: .
d_gene: TRBD2
j_gene: TRBJ2-4
v_gene: TRBV6-1

CDR3nt: TGTGCCAGCAGTGTAAGCGGGGGACCCTCCTACGAGCAGTACTTC
CDR3aa: CASSVSGGPSYEQYF
abundance: .
d_gene: TRBD2
j_gene: TRBJ2-7
v_gene: TRBV2

CDR3nt: TGTGCCAGCGCTCAGGGGATACGGGAGACCCAGTACTTC
CDR3aa: CASAQGIRETQYF
abundance: .
d_gene: .
j_gene: TRBJ2-5
v_gene: TRBV7-9

CDR3nt: TGTGCCAGCAGCATACAGGTTCCGTACGAGCAGTACTTC
CDR3aa: CASSIQVPYEQYF
abundance: once
d_gene: .
j_gene: TRBJ2-7
v_gene: TRBV7-2

CDR3nt: TGTGCCAGCAGCCCATACCAGGGGCTGAACTATGGCTACACCTTC
CDR3aa: CASSPYQGLNYGYTF
abundance: .
d_gene: .
j_gene: TRBJ1-2
v_gene: TRBV7-6

CDR3nt: TGTGCCAGCTCACTACAGGAGCCCACTATCCCCGGGGAGCTGTTTTTT
CDR3aa: CASSLQEPTIPGELFF
abundance: .
d_gene: .
j_gene: TRBJ2-2
v_gene: TRBV18

CDR3nt: TGTGCCAGCAGCTCCAGGTGGGGGACAGGGGGAGAGACCCAGTACTTC
CDR3aa: CASSSRWGTGGETQYF
abundance: .
d_gene: TRBD1
j_gene: TRBJ2-5
v_gene: TRBV7-9

CDR3nt: TGTGCCAGCCAGTCCACAGGGGGCAATGAAAAACTGTTTTTT
CDR3aa: CASQSTGGNEKLFF
abundance: .
d_gene: TRBD1
j_gene: TRBJ1-4
v_gene: TRBV28

CDR3nt: TGCGCCAGCAGCTTAACAGATTACGAGCAGTACTTC
CDR3aa: CASSLTDYEQYF
abundance: .
d_gene: .
j_gene: TRBJ2-7
v_gene: TRBV5-1

CDR3nt: TGTGCTAGTGCCGACCCAGGGGTGACTGAAGCTTTCTTT
CDR3aa: CASADPGVTEAFF
abundance: .
d_gene: .
j_gene: TRBJ1-1
v_gene: TRBV12-5

CDR3nt: TGTGCCAGCAGCCAGACAGGGGGCGATGAGCCCCAGCATTTT
CDR3aa: CASSQTGGDEPQHF
abundance: .
d_gene: TRBD1
j_gene: TRBJ1-5
v_gene: TRBV7-2

CDR3nt: TGTGCCTGGAGGCAGTCGGGGACCCAGTACTTC
CDR3aa: CAWRQSGTQYF
abundance: .
d_gene: .
j_gene: TRBJ2-5
v_gene: TRBV30

CDR3nt: TGTGCCAGCAGCCAAGTTCTAGCGGGGGGCGGAGATACGCAGTATTTT
CDR3aa: CASSQVLAGGGDTQYF
abundance: .
d_gene: TRBD2
j_gene: TRBJ2-3
v_gene: TRBV4-2

CDR3nt: TGTGCCAGCAGCCAAGATCCGTACTACGAGCAGTACTTC
CDR3aa: CASSQDPYYEQYF
abundance: .
d_gene: .
j_gene: TRBJ2-7
v_gene: TRBV4-2

CDR3nt: TGTGCCAGCTCACCACGACCTATTGGGACAGTGTCCTACAATGAGCAGTTCTTC
CDR3aa: CASSPRPIGTVSYNEQFF
abundance: .
d_gene: TRBD1
j_gene: TRBJ2-1
v_gene: TRBV18

CDR3nt: TGTGCCAGCAGTACGGTCCCCACAGATACGCAGTATTTT
CDR3aa: CASSTVPTDTQYF
abundance: few
d_gene: .
j_gene: TRBJ2-3
v_gene: TRBV6-6

CDR3nt: TGTGCCAGCAGTTACAGGGAAGATACGCAGTATTTT
CDR3aa: CASSYREDTQYF
abundance: .
d_gene: .
j_gene: TRBJ2-3
v_gene: TRBV7-8

CDR3nt: TGTGCCAGCTCACCGGTCGGTCTCAATCAGCCCCAGCATTTT
CDR3aa: CASSPVGLNQPQHF
abundance: .
d_gene: .
j_gene: TRBJ1-5
v_gene: TRBV18

CDR3nt: TGCGCCAGCAGCCAACTTTACAGGGGGAGCTCCTACAATGAGCAGTTCTTC
CDR3aa: CASSQLYRGSSYNEQFF
abundance: .
d_gene: TRBD1
j_gene: TRBJ2-1
v_gene: TRBV4-3

CDR3nt: TGCAGTGCGTACAGGGCGGATGAGCAGTTCTTC
CDR3aa: CSAYRADEQFF
abundance: .
d_gene: .
j_gene: TRBJ2-1
v_gene: TRBV20-1

CDR3nt: TGCGCCAGCAGCCGACTAGCGGGGGGCGCCGACACAGATACGCAGTATTTT
CDR3aa: CASSRLAGGADTDTQYF
abundance: .
d_gene: TRBD2
j_gene: TRBJ2-3
v_gene: TRBV4-1

CDR3nt: TGTGCCAGTAGTACCTACCCCAGACGGCTTAGCAACTACAATGAGCAGTTCTTC
CDR3aa: CASSTYPRRLSNYNEQFF
abundance: .
d_gene: .
j_gene: TRBJ2-1
v_gene: TRBV19

CDR3nt: TGCGCCAGCAGCTTGCAGAGGCAAATACAAGAGACCCAGTACTTC
CDR3aa: CASSLQRQIQETQYF
abundance: .
d_gene: .
j_gene: TRBJ2-5
v_gene: TRBV5-1

CDR3nt: TGTGCCTGGAGTACCGCAGGGGTTGGTGAAAAACTGTTTTTT
CDR3aa: CAWSTAGVGEKLFF
abundance: .
d_gene: .
j_gene: TRBJ1-4
v_gene: TRBV30

CDR3nt: TGTGCCAGCAGCATAACCTCGCTAAGCACAGATACGCAGTATTTT
CDR3aa: CASSITSLSTDTQYF
abundance: .
d_gene: .
j_gene: TRBJ2-3
v_gene: TRBV7-2

CDR3nt: TGTGCCAGCAGCGTGACTAGCGGGGGCACAGATACGCAGTATTTT
CDR3aa: CASSVTSGGTDTQYF
abundance: .
d_gene: TRBD2
j_gene: TRBJ2-3
v_gene: TRBV9

CDR3nt: TGTGCCAGCAGCGTTCCCCAGGGGGCTCAAGAGACCCTGTACTTC
CDR3aa: CASSVPQGAQETLYF
abundance: .
d_gene: TRBD1
j_gene: TRBJ2-5
v_gene: TRBV28

CDR3nt: TGTGCCAGAAGCAGCAAACTAGCGCCCGACCCCGCTAGCACAGATACGCAGTATTTT
CDR3aa: CARSSKLAPDPASTDTQYF
abundance: .
d_gene: TRBD2
j_gene: TRBJ2-3
v_gene: TRBV5-3

CDR3nt: TGTGCCAGCAAGGTAGGGGAAGATACGCAGTATTTT
CDR3aa: CASKVGEDTQYF
abundance: .
d_gene: .
j_gene: TRBJ2-3
v_gene: TRBV6-6

CDR3nt: TGTGCCAGCAGCGAAGGGACAGGCAATTCACCCCTCCACTTT
CDR3aa: CASSEGTGNSPLHF
abundance: few
d_gene: TRBD1
j_gene: TRBJ1-6
v_gene: TRBV7-6

CDR3nt: TGTGCCACCGCTCCGGGACAGGGTATCCACGAGCAGTACTTC
CDR3aa: CATAPGQGIHEQYF
abundance: .
d_gene: TRBD1
j_gene: TRBJ2-7
v_gene: TRBV15

CDR3nt: TGTGCCAGCAGCGTAGGAGAAAGCAATCAGCCCCAGCATTTT
CDR3aa: CASSVGESNQPQHF
abundance: .
d_gene: .
j_gene: TRBJ1-5
v_gene: TRBV9

CDR3nt: TGCGCCAGCAGCTTGGGGGACACGGGGAAGGGGCAGCCCCAGCATTTT
CDR3aa: CASSLGDTGKGQPQHF
abundance: .
d_gene: .
j_gene: TRBJ1-5
v_gene: TRBV5-1

CDR3nt: TGTGCCATCAGTGAGTTGGACAGCGCCTTCCAAGAGACCCAGTACTTC
CDR3aa: CAISELDSAFQETQYF
abundance: .
d_gene: .
j_gene: TRBJ2-5
v_gene: TRBV10-3

CDR3nt: TGTGCCAGCAGCTTAACGCCAGACAGCTCTGGGGCCAACGTCCTGACTTTC
CDR3aa: CASSLTPDSSGANVLTF
abundance: .
d_gene: .
j_gene: TRBJ2-6
v_gene: TRBV11-2

CDR3nt: TGCGCCAGCAGCCAAGCTCTGAGCATATCCACCGGGGAGCTGTTTTTT
CDR3aa: CASSQALSISTGELFF
abundance: .
d_gene: .
j_gene: TRBJ2-2
v_gene: TRBV4-1

CDR3nt: TGTGCCAGCAGTGGAAAGCGGCCCAACACAGATACGCAGTATTTT
CDR3aa: CASSGKRPNTDTQYF
abundance: .
d_gene: .
j_gene: TRBJ2-3
v_gene: TRBV6-1

CDR3nt: TGCGCCAGCAGCATCTGGACAGGGCCCATGAACACTGAAGCTTTCTTT
CDR3aa: CASSIWTGPMNTEAFF
abundance: once
d_gene: TRBD1
j_gene: TRBJ1-1
v_gene: TRBV5-1

CDR3nt: TGTGCCAGCAGCGAGGGACTAGGGCCTTACGAGCAGTACTTC
CDR3aa: CASSEGLGPYEQYF
abundance: .
d_gene: TRBD2
j_gene: TRBJ2-7
v_gene: TRBV9

CDR3nt: TGCGCCAGCAGGGCCAGTTTCACAGATACGCAGTATTTT
CDR3aa: CASRASFTDTQYF
abundance: .
d_gene: .
j_gene: TRBJ2-3
v_gene: TRBV5-1

CDR3nt: TGCGCCAGCAGTTCGGGGACTAGCGGAGGGGATGAGCAGTTCTTC
CDR3aa: CASSSGTSGGDEQFF
abundance: .
d_gene: TRBD2
j_gene: TRBJ2-1
v_gene: TRBV5-1

CDR3nt: TGTGCCAGTAGTAATGCGGACGGGATTGAAGCTTTCTTT
CDR3aa: CASSNADGIEAFF
abundance: .
d_gene: .
j_gene: TRBJ1-1
v_gene: TRBV19

CDR3nt: TGCGCCAGCAGCGCCACACACAGGGGATCCTACAATGAGCAGTTCTTC
CDR3aa: CASSATHRGSYNEQFF
abundance: few
d_gene: TRBD1
j_gene: TRBJ2-1
v_gene: TRBV4-1